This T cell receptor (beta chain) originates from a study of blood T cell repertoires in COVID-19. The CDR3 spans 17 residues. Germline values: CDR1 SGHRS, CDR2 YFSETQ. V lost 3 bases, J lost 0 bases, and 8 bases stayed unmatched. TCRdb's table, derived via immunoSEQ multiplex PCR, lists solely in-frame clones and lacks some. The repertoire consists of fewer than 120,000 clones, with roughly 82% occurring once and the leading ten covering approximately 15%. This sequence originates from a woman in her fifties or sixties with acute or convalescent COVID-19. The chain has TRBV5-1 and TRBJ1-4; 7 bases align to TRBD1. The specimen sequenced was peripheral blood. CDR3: CASSSGQLVATNEKLFF. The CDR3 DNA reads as TGCGCCAGCAGCTCGGGACAGCTGGTTGCAACTAATGAAAAACTGTTTTTT.